The 30 T cell receptor beta chains presented below share a single source sample, sequenced in a study of blood T cells in healthy people across ages. It was with a sample-barcoded 5' primer and a J-beta primer mix that a second PCR of roughly 6 to 12 cycles was run. TCRdb called the 5' RACE reads again in MiXCR, with one record for every CDR3 protein. Among roughly 1,500,000 distinct CDR3 sequences, about 32% were seen once, and the ten largest hold 11%. The sample consisted of blood. The receptors come from a woman under 40 in good health.

The chain is built from TRBV28 and TRBJ1-5, with 7 bases fitting TRBD1. This CDR3 is 14 amino acids long. The germline gives CDR1 MDHEN, CDR2 SYDVKM. V shed 7 bases, J shed 3 bases, and the junction held 6 bases outside the gene matches. CDR3 nucleotide sequence: TGTGCCAGCACTCCGGGACAGTTCAATCAGCCCCAGCATTTT. This sequence encodes CASTPGQFNQPQHF.

This clonotype has a count of ten or more. This chain uses TRBV29-1 with TRBJ2-6; D unclear. CDR1 and CDR2 from the germline V gene are SQVTM and ANQGSEA. The CDR3 loop spans 14 amino acids. V shed 6 bases and J shed 3 bases, with 12 bases lying between them. The chain's CDR3 is CSVRTPRGANVLTF. The CDR3 coding sequence is TGCAGCGTACGGACCCCCCGTGGGGCCAACGTCCTGACTTTC.

In this sample, this clonotype turned up a few times. The junction does not match germline at one end; this may be a read error. This chain links TRBV6-6 with TRBJ1-5; D is perhaps TRBD1 (5 bases). The CDR3 length is 12 residues. The germline V gene encodes CDR1 MNHNY and CDR2 SVGAGI (reference sequence). CDR3 DNA: TGTGCCAGCAGTATCGGGGCTCAGGCCCAGCATTTT. Its translation: CASSIGAQAQHF.

This clonotype came up once. At one of its ends the junction is not consistent with the germline gene, which may arise from a read error. The chain employs TRBV6-1 and TRBJ2-3; 7 bases agree with TRBD2. CDR1 is MNHNS and CDR2 is SASEGT in the germline V gene. The CDR3 contains 13 residues. CDR3 nucleotide sequence: TGTGCCAGCAGGGAAGGACTAGCAGATACGCAGTATTTT. The encoded protein is CASREGLADTQYF.

At least ten counts were recorded for this clonotype. V usage is TRBV7-2 and J usage is TRBJ2-5, with D hard to call. This CDR3 is 12 amino acids long. Germline lookup yields CDR1 SGHTA and CDR2 FQGNSA. The V end lost 5 bases, the J end lost 5 bases, and 9 bases lay between the germline ends. Written as DNA, the CDR3 is TGTGCCAGCAGCCCGGGTAGGGAGACCCAGTACTTC. The encoded protein is CASSPGRETQYF.

Note on this clonotype: At one end the junction does not follow the germline gene, possibly because of a read error. The CDR3 coding sequence is TGCAATGCTAGTATCCCTACTAGCGGGAGGGCTATGCAGTATTTT. Protein product: CNASIPTSGRAMQYF. The V and J genes are TRBV20-1 and TRBJ2-3; 13 bases match TRBD2. The CDR3 is made up of 15 amino acids. Germline CDR1 DFQATT, CDR2 SNEGSKA (reference sequence).

This clonotype has only a few counts. The rearrangement joins TRBV7-9 to TRBJ2-7; D is uncertain. The germline V gene encodes CDR1 SEHNR and CDR2 FQNEAQ (reference sequence). The V end lost 0 bases, the J end lost 3 bases, and 12 bases lay between the germline ends. The CDR3 consists of 15 residues. The CDR3 here is CASSLARGRHYEQYF. The DNA for the CDR3 is TGTGCCAGCAGCTTAGCCCGCGGCAGGCACTACGAGCAGTACTTC.

This clonotype showed up just a few times. The chain links TRBV7-9 to TRBJ1-1; 11 bases fit TRBD1. CDR1 and CDR2 from the germline V gene are SEHNR and FQNEAQ (reference sequence). The CDR3 spans 14 residues. Trimming at V came to 0 bases and at J to 10 bases, leaving 4 bases not matched to a gene. CDR3 protein: CASSLAGQGGRAFF. The CDR3 nucleotides read TGTGCCAGCAGCTTAGCGGGACAGGGGGGGAGAGCTTTCTTT.

This clonotype was detected a few times. The CDR3 here is CASSIGGVGNQPQHF. CDR3 in DNA: TGTGCCAGCAGTATCGGGGGCGTTGGCAATCAGCCCCAGCATTTT. V gene TRBV6-6 combines with J gene TRBJ1-5; TRBD1 might be the D (6 bases). Trimming stripped 5 bases from V and 2 bases from J, with 13 bases between. The CDR3 consists of 15 residues. Germline-derived CDR1 and CDR2 are MNHNY and SVGAGI (reference sequence).

The V and J genes are TRBV6-5 and TRBJ1-2, with 9 bases identical to TRBD1. Germline CDR1 is MNHEY and CDR2 is SVGAGI. V lost 6 bases to trimming and J lost 2 bases; unmatched junction nucleotides: 4. The CDR3 loop spans 14 amino acids. The CDR3 protein is CASRQGADNYGYTF. CDR3 bases: TGTGCCAGCAGACAGGGGGCGGACAACTATGGCTACACCTTC.

This sequence joins TRBV20-1 and TRBJ2-1; D call uncertain. The V end was cut by 3 bases, the J end by 6 bases, with 6 bases between. This CDR3 is 11 amino acids long. Germline V gene sequence: CDR1 DFQATT, CDR2 SNEGSKA (reference sequence). CDR3 bases: TGCAGTGCTAGTTTCTTCAATGAGCAGTTCTTC. It codes for CSASFFNEQFF.

The chain is built from TRBV5-1 and TRBJ2-7; 9 bases match TRBD2. V shed 5 bases, J shed 2 bases, and the junction held 5 bases outside the gene matches. The CDR3 is made up of 14 amino acids. The germline V gene encodes CDR1 SGHRS and CDR2 YFSETQ. The CDR3 nucleotides are TGCGCCAGCAGAGGGGCGGGGGGGGCCTACGAGCAGTACTTC. Amino acid sequence: CASRGAGGAYEQYF. The variable domain in full, completed from reference TRBV5-1 and TRBJ2-7, reads KAGVTQTPRYLIKTRGQQVTLSCSPISGHRSVSWYQQTPGQGLQFLFEYFSETQRNKGNFPGRFSGRQFSNSRSEMNVSTLELGDSALYLCASRGAGGAYEQYFGPGTRLTVT.

This clonotype has more than one count but fewer than ten. This sequence joins TRBV5-1 and TRBJ2-5; D is unclear. Trimming cost V 2 bases and J 10 bases, with 9 bases left between them. CDR3 length equals 11 residues. Germline V gene lookup returns CDR1 SGHRS and CDR2 YFSETQ. The CDR3 DNA sequence: TGCGCCAGCAGCTTCGACTTCATCCAGTACTTC. Protein product: CASSFDFIQYF.

This clonotype was observed a few times. The genes are TRBV4-1 and TRBJ2-7; the D gene is possibly TRBD2 (6 bases). The germline V and J ends were trimmed by 6 bases and 2 bases, with 17 bases remaining between them. Germline V gene data show CDR1 as MGHRA and CDR2 as YSYEKL. This CDR3 has 15 amino acids. The CDR3 is CASSRLEGSPYEQYF. The CDR3 DNA follows: TGCGCCAGCAGTCGATTGGAGGGATCTCCCTACGAGCAGTACTTC.

This clonotype was detected only a few times. The V and J genes are TRBV20-1 and TRBJ1-4; maybe TRBD1 (6 bases). The CDR3 has 13 residues. V lost 3 bases and J lost 7, with 12 bases in between. Germline CDR1 DFQATT, CDR2 SNEGSKA (reference sequence). Written as DNA, the CDR3 is TGCAGTGCTAGTCGTCAGGGGAGTGAAAAACTGTTTTTT. Amino acids: CSASRQGSEKLFF.

This clonotype occurred a few times. This rearrangement joins TRBV7-8 to TRBJ2-1; 13 bases line up with TRBD2. Germline CDR1 and CDR2: SGHVS and FQNEAQ. This CDR3 region has 19 residues. The V segment lost 5 bases and the J segment 0 bases; nucleotides outside the gene matches: 10. Here the CDR3 DNA reads TGTGCCAGCAGCCCCCCGGGACTAGCGGGGACGCACTCCTACAATGAGCAGTTCTTC. Its translation: CASSPPGLAGTHSYNEQFF. Filled out from reference TRBV7-8 and TRBJ2-1, the complete variable domain reads GAGVSQSPRYKVAKRGQDVALRCDPISGHVSLFWYQQALGQGPEFLTYFQNEAQLDKSGLPSDRFFAERPEGSVSTLKIQRTQQEDSAVYLCASSPPGLAGTHSYNEQFFGPGTRLTVL.

The chain uses TRBV5-1 and TRBJ2-7; no firm D call. The CDR3 sequence is 14 residues long. Trimming pared 2 bases from V and 1 base from J, leaving 10 bases between. Germline V gene sequence: CDR1 SGHRS, CDR2 YFSETQ. For the CDR3, the DNA is TGCGCCAGCAGCTTTTCGCAGGCATCCTACGAGCAGTACTTC. It encodes CASSFSQASYEQYF.

The chain carries TRBV30 and TRBJ1-5; TRBD1 is a possible D gene (5 bases). This CDR3 has 13 residues. Germline V CDR1 and CDR2: GTSNPN, SVGIG (reference sequence). V lost 3 bases and J 6 bases, leaving 12 bases between the germline ends. Written as DNA, the CDR3 is TGTGCCTGGAGGGGGGGGTTGTCTCAGCCCCAGCATTTT. Translating it yields CAWRGGLSQPQHF.

This clonotype was detected ten times or more. The gene calls are TRBV5-1 and TRBJ2-7; 8 nucleotides align to TRBD1. Trimming took 4 bases from V and 2 from J; bases not matched to a gene: 8. Per germline, CDR1 SGHRS and CDR2 YFSETQ. CDR3 length: 15 amino acids. The CDR3: CASSPDRDGTYEQYF. Written as DNA, the CDR3 is TGCGCCAGCAGCCCGGACAGGGACGGGACCTACGAGCAGTACTTC.

The rearrangement links TRBV27 to TRBJ2-3; D is possibly TRBD1 or TRBD2 (5 bases each). Germline CDR1 and CDR2: MNHEY and SMNVEV (reference sequence). With 3 bases removed from V and 7 bases from J, the gap between germline ends came to 17 bases. The CDR3 runs 15 residues. CDR3 sequence: CASSLGVRGRNTQYF. Written as DNA, the CDR3 is TGTGCCAGCAGTTTGGGAGTACGGGGACGTAATACGCAGTATTTT.

A few counts support this clonotype. The chain carries TRBV7-9 and TRBJ2-3; no clear D gene. CDR1 SEHNR and CDR2 FQNEAQ come from the germline V gene (reference sequence). The CDR3 loop spans 14 amino acids. Trimming took 2 bases from V and 5 from J, leaving 11 bases between them. For the CDR3, the DNA is TGTGCCAGCAGCTTACCCCGGAGCCTAGATACGCAGTATTTT. Its translation is CASSLPRSLDTQYF.

This rearrangement joins TRBV2 to TRBJ2-1; TRBD2 matches 11 bases. CDR1 and CDR2 from the germline V gene are SNHLY and FYNNEI. CDR3 size: 16 residues. Trimming cost V 0 bases and J 6 bases; bases outside gene matches: 4. The CDR3 reads CASSEAVLAGGNEQFF. For the CDR3, the DNA is TGTGCCAGCAGTGAAGCGGTCCTAGCGGGGGGCAATGAGCAGTTCTTC.

V is TRBV20-1 and J is TRBJ1-4; D gene ambiguous. V was clipped by 0 bases and J by 8 bases, with 10 bases between them. Germline CDR1 DFQATT, CDR2 SNEGSKA (reference sequence). The length of the CDR3 is 13 residues. Written as DNA, the CDR3 is TGCAGTGCTAGAGATCCGGTGAGGGAAAAACTGTTTTTT. It encodes CSARDPVREKLFF.

This clonotype has just a few counts. The rearrangement uses TRBV2 and TRBJ2-6, with unresolved D. Germline-derived CDR1 and CDR2 are SNHLY and FYNNEI. The length of the CDR3 is 16 residues. V was trimmed by 1 base and J by 0 bases, leaving 7 bases between them. The CDR3 loop is CASSEGSSSGANVLTF. As DNA, the CDR3 is TGTGCCAGCAGTGAAGGCAGCAGCTCTGGGGCCAACGTCCTGACTTTC.

The rearrangement uses TRBV20-1 and TRBJ2-1, with 9 bases aligning to TRBD2. The CDR3 runs to 16 residues. Germline V lookup: CDR1 DFQATT, CDR2 SNEGSKA (reference sequence). V shed 5 bases, J shed 0 bases, and the junction held 8 bases outside the gene matches. The CDR3 protein is CSAGLARFYSYNEQFF. Written as DNA, the CDR3 is TGCAGTGCTGGACTAGCGAGATTTTACTCCTACAATGAGCAGTTCTTC.

This CDR3 is CASSHRTGHEQYF. DNA of the CDR3: TGTGCCAGCAGTCATCGGACAGGGCACGAGCAGTACTTC. This chain joins TRBV6-6 and TRBJ2-7; 8 nucleotides agree with TRBD1. Trimming removed 5 bases from V and 5 bases from J; junction bases left unmatched: 5. The germline V gene encodes CDR1 MNHNY and CDR2 SVGAGI (reference sequence). This CDR3 comprises 13 residues.

This clonotype was detected ten times or more. The V call is TRBV4-2, the J call TRBJ2-3; 13 bases map to TRBD2. CDR1 LGHNA and CDR2 YNFKEQ come from the germline V gene. V shed 1 base and J 5 bases; nucleotides not matched to a gene: 0. The CDR3 loop spans 15 amino acids. The CDR3 loop is CASSQGTSGGDTQYF. Written as DNA, the CDR3 is TGTGCCAGCAGCCAAGGGACTAGCGGGGGAGATACGCAGTATTTT.

This clonotype has ten or more counts. V is TRBV29-1 and J is TRBJ2-7; D call uncertain. The CDR3 covers 11 residues. Trimming pared 7 bases from V and 3 bases from J, leaving 10 bases between. Germline loops: CDR1 SQVTM, CDR2 ANQGSEA. Written as DNA, the CDR3 is TGCAGCGCGTCCGTAGACTACGAGCAGTACTTC. It specifies CSASVDYEQYF.

J is TRBJ2-1 and V is TRBV28, with 15 nucleotides matching TRBD2. With 9 bases clipped from V and 4 bases from J, the junction kept 7 bases outside the gene matches. This CDR3 spans 16 amino acids. The germline V gene encodes CDR1 MDHEN and CDR2 SYDVKM. CDR3 nucleotides: TGTGCCAGAAAACGGACTAGCGGGAGGGTATACAATGAGCAGTTCTTC. This encodes CARKRTSGRVYNEQFF. Variable domain in full (rest from reference TRBV28 and TRBJ2-1): DVKVTQSSRYLVKRTGEKVFLECVQDMDHENMFWYRQDPGLGLRLIYFSYDVKMKEKGDIPEGYSVSREKKERFSLILESASTNQTSMYLCARKRTSGRVYNEQFFGPGTRLTVL.

The CDR3, as DNA: TGTGCCAGCAGCCCCCGGGCGAGGGGGAACGAGCAGTACTTC. It codes for CASSPRARGNEQYF. The chain uses TRBV11-2 and TRBJ2-7; D might be TRBD1 (6 bases). CDR3 length equals 14 residues. The V and J ends lost 5 bases and 5 bases respectively, with 16 bases between them. Germline CDR1 and CDR2: SGHAT and FQNNGV.